The 21 T cell receptor beta chains reported below all come from one sample, sequenced in a study of T cell responses to AZD1222 COVID-19 vaccine. This table comes from immunoSEQ multiplex PCR, and its TCRdb copy is limited to in-frame clones, with some not included. The profile covers some 120,000 clones, with over 75% appearing a single time and about 10% taken by the ten largest. Sequences were derived from peripheral blood, sampled on day 0 of AZD1222 vaccination. Receptors originate from an adult in good health.

This clone was counted only a few times. The J gene is TRBJ1-1, the V gene TRBV30, with D uncertain. Trimming shortened V by 2 bases and J by 1 base, and 8 bases separated the two germline ends. Germline V gene sequence: CDR1 GTSNPN, CDR2 SVGIG (reference sequence). The CDR3 spans 13 residues. Here the CDR3 reads CAWSRAANTEAFF. The CDR3 bases are TGTGCCTGGAGTAGGGCCGCGAACACTGAAGCTTTCTTT.

V usage is TRBV27 and J usage is TRBJ2-1; 8 nucleotides agree with TRBD2. Looked up from germline, CDR1 is MNHEY and CDR2 is SMNVEV (reference sequence). V shed 4 bases, J shed 6 bases, and the junction held 5 bases outside the gene matches. The CDR3 sequence is 14 residues long. CDR3 residues: CASSWDGGANEQFF. CDR3 bases: TGTGCCAGCAGTTGGGACGGGGGGGCCAATGAGCAGTTCTTC.

The chain uses TRBV25-1 and TRBJ2-7; the D gene is possibly TRBD1 (5 bases). Trimming took 8 bases from V and 0 from J, leaving 11 bases between them. The CDR3 has 13 amino acids. CDR1 is MGHDK, CDR2 SYGVNS, per germline. The CDR3 sequence is CASRREASYEQYF. The CDR3 nucleotides read TGTGCCAGCCGCAGGGAAGCCTCCTACGAGCAGTACTTC.

The CDR3 sequence: CASSLATDYGYTF. The CDR3 coding sequence is TGTGCCAGCAGCTTAGCGACGGACTATGGCTACACCTTC. This chain connects TRBV7-6 to TRBJ1-2; no firm D call. The germline CDR1 and CDR2 sequences are SGHVS and FNYEAQ. This CDR3 is built from 13 residues. Trimming cost V 0 bases and J 3 bases, with 5 bases left between them.

V and J are TRBV23-1 and TRBJ2-7; no firm D call. TRBV23-1 is an ORF, and what it does is uncertain. V gave up 2 bases and J gave up 5 bases, with 16 bases separating them. The CDR3 runs to 15 residues. In nucleotides, the CDR3 is TGCGCCAGCAGTCAACCGACTCCGGCCTCTCACGAGCAGTACTTC. It yields the protein CASSQPTPASHEQYF.

CDR3 loop: CASSRTTVQVNEQYF. The CDR3 bases are TGCGCCAGCAGCCGTACAACGGTTCAGGTGAACGAGCAGTACTTC. This chain uses TRBV4-3 with TRBJ2-7; D is ambiguous. Germline-derived CDR1 and CDR2 are LGHNA and YSLEER. V was trimmed by 4 bases and J by 5 bases, leaving 18 bases between them. This CDR3 has 15 amino acids.

The J gene is TRBJ1-1, the V gene TRBV19, with TRBD1 identical over 7 bases. The CDR3 length is 15 residues. V dropped 1 base and J dropped 11; count of bases not matched to a gene: 13. Germline V CDR1 and CDR2: LNHDA, SQIVND (reference sequence). CDR3 residues: CASSIAQGRLRGAFF. Written as DNA, the CDR3 is TGTGCCAGTAGTATAGCCCAGGGCCGTCTCAGGGGGGCTTTCTTT. Based on the CDR3 plus reference TRBV19 and TRBJ1-1, the full variable domain is DGGITQSPKYLFRKEGQNVTLSCEQNLNHDAMYWYRQDPGQGLRLIYYSQIVNDFQKGDIAEGYSVSREKKESFPLTVTSAQKNPTAFYLCASSIAQGRLRGAFFGQGTRLTVV.

V usage is TRBV5-6 and J usage is TRBJ2-7; no definite D call. Germline CDR1 reads SGHDT; CDR2 reads YYEEEE. Deletions cut 4 bases from V and 5 bases from J, with 22 bases between. This CDR3 region has 16 residues. CDR3 region: CASSRPGYSRLDEQYF. The CDR3 bases are TGTGCCAGCAGCCGGCCGGGTTACAGTCGTTTGGACGAGCAGTACTTC.

The gene calls are TRBV10-3 and TRBJ1-1; no reliable D call. CDR1 and CDR2 from the germline V gene are ENHRY and SYGVKD. V was clipped by 1 base and J by 0 bases, with 6 bases between them. The CDR3 is 14 amino acids. The CDR3 DNA reads as TGTGCCATCAGTGAGTACCCTATGAACACTGAAGCTTTCTTT. This translates into CAISEYPMNTEAFF.

The chain carries TRBV25-1 and TRBJ1-3; D not certain. The CDR3 length is 17 residues. V lost 3 bases and J 0 bases, leaving 15 bases between the germline ends. Germline assignment: CDR1 MGHDK and CDR2 SYGVNS. For the CDR3, the DNA is TGTGCCAGCAGTGAGTGGACCCCGGATCCCTCTGGAAACACCATATATTTT. Its translation: CASSEWTPDPSGNTIYF.

This chain joins TRBV5-1 and TRBJ2-7, with 7 bases that match TRBD1. Germline V gives CDR1 SGHRS, CDR2 YFSETQ. J was trimmed by 1 base and V by 0 bases; bases with no gene match: 7. CDR3 length: 16 residues. The CDR3 reads CASSLDLAGGSYEQYF. For the CDR3, the DNA is TGCGCCAGCAGCTTGGATCTGGCAGGGGGTTCCTACGAGCAGTACTTC.

This chain connects TRBV25-1 to TRBJ1-1; D call uncertain. The V gene's germline CDR1 is MGHDK and CDR2 SYGVNS. The CDR3 has 13 amino acids. Deletions cut 0 bases from V and 2 bases from J, with 4 bases between. CDR3 bases: TGTGCCAGCAGTGAATACCTAAACACTGAAGCTTTCTTT. Protein product: CASSEYLNTEAFF.

In DNA, the CDR3 is TGTGCCAGCAGCCCACCGGGAGGCACTGAAGCTTTCTTT. Amino acid sequence: CASSPPGGTEAFF. This sequence joins TRBV7-3 and TRBJ1-1; no clear D gene. CDR1 and CDR2 from the germline V gene are SGHTA and FQGTGA. This CDR3 has 13 residues. V was clipped by 5 bases and J by 4 bases, with 11 bases between them.

The V and J genes are TRBV18 and TRBJ2-1; 9 positions match TRBD1. The CDR3 sequence is 18 residues long. Germline trimming cut 1 base from V and 3 bases from J; bases unmatched to any gene: 10. The germline V gene has CDR1 KGHSH and CDR2 LQKENI. DNA for the CDR3: TGTGCCAGCTCACCACGGGACAGGGTGGTAAACGGCTACAATGAGCAGTTCTTC. Translating gives CASSPRDRVVNGYNEQFF. Combining the CDR3 with reference TRBV18 and TRBJ2-1 gives the whole variable domain NAGVMQNPRHLVRRRGQEARLRCSPMKGHSHVYWYRQLPEEGLKFMVYLQKENIIDESGMPKERFSAEFPKEGPSILRIQQVVRGDSAAYFCASSPRDRVVNGYNEQFFGPGTRLTVL.

The V and J genes are TRBV27 and TRBJ1-1, with TRBD1 as a possible D gene (6 bases). The germline V gene encodes CDR1 MNHEY and CDR2 SMNVEV (reference sequence). The CDR3 length is 16 residues. V lost 3 bases, J lost 0 bases, and 14 bases lay in between. DNA of the CDR3: TGTGCCAGCAGTTTCGGCAGGGGAAGGTTGAACACTGAAGCTTTCTTT. Protein product: CASSFGRGRLNTEAFF.

V usage is TRBV28 and J usage is TRBJ2-7; 7 nucleotides match TRBD1. V was clipped by 10 bases and J by 2 bases; unmatched bases: 8. CDR1 is MDHEN, CDR2 SYDVKM, per germline. The CDR3 contains 13 residues. The CDR3 bases are TGTGCCACAACCGGGACAGACCCCTACGAGCAGTACTTC. Translating it yields CATTGTDPYEQYF.

This clone was seen a single time. The chain couples TRBV30 to TRBJ1-6; 8 positions match TRBD1. The CDR3 length is 15 residues. Germline CDR1 is GTSNPN and CDR2 is SVGIG (reference sequence). V gave up 3 bases and J gave up 7 bases; unmatched junction bases: 8. CDR3 DNA: TGTGCCTGGAGCAAAGACAGGGGCCCCAATTCACCCCTCCACTTT. Its translation is CAWSKDRGPNSPLHF.

The chain links TRBV30 to TRBJ1-2; TRBD1 matches 7 bases. The length of the CDR3 is 15 residues. CDR1 is GTSNPN, CDR2 SVGIG, per germline (reference sequence). Unmatched junction bases numbered 8, after V lost 0 bases and J lost 4 bases. The CDR3 region has the DNA TGTGCCTGGAGTGTAGGGACAGCTAGCTTCTATGGCTACACCTTC. Translation gives CAWSVGTASFYGYTF.

The V and J genes are TRBV9 and TRBJ2-1, with D possibly matching TRBD2 (6 bases). CDR3 length: 17 residues. In germline, CDR1 is SGDLS, CDR2 YYNGEE. Trimming took off 4 bases at V and 2 bases at J, with 19 bases between the two ends. The CDR3 protein is CASSPKVVAGTYNEQFF. CDR3 DNA sequence: TGTGCCAGCAGCCCCAAAGTTGTTGCGGGAACCTACAATGAGCAGTTCTTC.

The V gene is TRBV23-1, the J gene TRBJ2-7; 7 nucleotides match TRBD1. TRBV23-1 is marked as an open reading frame, function uncertain. The CDR3 covers 14 residues. The ends lost 8 bases at V and 3 bases at J; junction bases unmatched: 10. The CDR3 is CASAGLGQLYEQYF. The CDR3, as DNA: TGCGCCAGCGCCGGACTGGGACAGCTCTACGAGCAGTACTTC.

The chain uses TRBV5-5 and TRBJ2-7, with 9 bases lining up with TRBD1. With 2 bases clipped from V and 5 bases from J, the junction kept 11 bases outside the gene matches. The germline CDR1 and CDR2 sequences are SGHKS and YYEKEE (reference sequence). The CDR3 spans 16 residues. CDR3 protein: CASSLGQGQGFDEQYF. CDR3 bases: TGTGCCAGCAGCTTAGGTCAGGGACAGGGTTTCGACGAGCAGTACTTC. Full variable domain (missing parts from reference TRBV5-5 and TRBJ2-7): DAGVTQSPTHLIKTRGQQVTLRCSPISGHKSVSWYQQVLGQGPQFIFQYYEKEERGRGNFPDRFSARQFPNYSSELNVNALLLGDSALYLCASSLGQGQGFDEQYFGPGTRLTVT.